The 28 T cell receptor beta chains below all came from one sample that was sequenced in a study of blood T cell repertoires in COVID-19. TCRdb's copy holds only in-frame clones and misses some; the assay was immunoSEQ multiplex PCR. The sample shows some 100,000 clones, approximately 87% of them seen only once. Sequencing used peripheral blood. The receptor source for this set is a human donor in a cohort sampled during active COVID-19.

The rearrangement joins TRBV9 to TRBJ1-6; D call uncertain. With 0 bases removed from V and 7 bases from J, the gap between germline ends came to 8 bases. There are 14 residues in the CDR3. Germline V lookup: CDR1 SGDLS, CDR2 YYNGEE. The CDR3 DNA follows: TGTGCCAGCAGCGTAGCTCAGATCAATTCACCCCTCCACTTT. This codes for CASSVAQINSPLHF.

The chain combines TRBV6-1 with TRBJ2-3; TRBD2 matches 9 bases. The CDR3 extends over 17 amino acids. Germline-derived CDR1 and CDR2 are MNHNS and SASEGT. V lost 2 bases and J lost 3; bases outside the gene matches: 9. The CDR3 DNA sequence: TGTGCCAGCAGTGAATTTAAGGTAGCGGGAGTGACAGATACGCAGTATTTT. Protein sequence: CASSEFKVAGVTDTQYF.

This chain connects TRBV20-1 to TRBJ1-2; 8 nucleotides agree with TRBD1. The CDR3 is 11 amino acids. Germline V gene lookup returns CDR1 DFQATT and CDR2 SNEGSKA (reference sequence). J lost 8 bases, V lost 5 bases, and 4 bases had no gene match. The CDR3 region has the DNA TGCAGTGCTTGGACAGGGTCGGGCTACACCTTC. Translated: CSAWTGSGYTF.

The chain combines TRBV9 with TRBJ1-4, with TRBD1 identical over 10 bases. The V gene's germline CDR1 is SGDLS and CDR2 YYNGEE. The V segment lost 3 bases and the J segment 7 bases; nucleotides outside the gene matches: 3. This CDR3 has 14 residues. The CDR3 DNA sequence: TGTGCCAGCAGCGGGACAGGGGGTTTTGAAAAACTGTTTTTT. Translation: CASSGTGGFEKLFF.

The gene calls are TRBV10-2 and TRBJ2-5; D is possibly TRBD1 (5 bases). The CDR3 runs to 13 residues. Trimming pared 5 bases from V and 7 bases from J, leaving 14 bases between. Looked up from germline, CDR1 is WSHSY and CDR2 is SAAADI. The chain's CDR3 is CASSLQGIGTQYF. In DNA, the CDR3 is TGCGCCAGCAGTCTCCAGGGAATCGGGACCCAGTACTTC.

This chain connects TRBV3-1 (or the pseudogene TRBV3-2) to TRBJ2-5; 10 bases fit TRBD2. CDR3 length: 17 amino acids. With V trimmed by 0 bases and J by 4 bases, 8 bases remained unmatched. Germline V lookup: CDR1 LGHDT, CDR2 YNNKEL (reference sequence). This CDR3 is CASSQDQGVAGGETQYF. Here the CDR3 DNA reads TGTGCCAGCAGCCAAGACCAGGGGGTAGCGGGGGGAGAGACCCAGTACTTC.

The chain couples TRBV19 to TRBJ1-3, with TRBD1 as a possible D gene (6 bases). Trimming shortened V by 4 bases and J by 4 bases, and 14 bases separated the two germline ends. This CDR3 comprises 15 residues. Looked up from germline, CDR1 is LNHDA and CDR2 is SQIVND (reference sequence). The CDR3 loop is CASSKQGKYGNTIYF. In DNA form, the CDR3 reads TGTGCCAGTAGTAAACAGGGAAAGTACGGAAACACCATATATTTT.

The chain links TRBV5-1 to TRBJ2-6, with TRBD1 matching 8 bases. Germline V lookup: CDR1 SGHRS, CDR2 YFSETQ. V was pared by 3 bases and J by 3 bases, with 5 bases of the junction left unmatched. This CDR3 is built from 16 residues. The CDR3 spells CASSSSRGLGANVLTF. CDR3 sequence (DNA): TGCGCCAGCAGCTCTTCCAGGGGGCTTGGGGCCAACGTCCTGACTTTC.

The rearrangement links TRBV10-2 to TRBJ1-5, with D unresolved. In germline, CDR1 is WSHSY, CDR2 SAAADI. V was shortened by 0 bases and J by 7 bases, with 10 bases between the two germline ends. This CDR3 contains 14 residues. CDR3 DNA: TGCGCCAGCAGTGAGTCGAACCTCGGGCAGCCCCAGCATTTT. Its translation is CASSESNLGQPQHF.

The chain carries TRBV10-3 and TRBJ2-2, with D tentatively TRBD2 (5 bases). The CDR3 covers 13 residues. CDR1 and CDR2 from the germline V gene are ENHRY and SYGVKD. Trimming removed 7 bases from V and 3 bases from J, with 9 bases in between. In nucleotides, the CDR3 is TGTGCCATCACCGACGGGGACACCGGGGAGCTGTTTTTT. It specifies CAITDGDTGELFF.

In regard to this clone: Germline is not matched at one junction end, which may reflect a read error. The V gene is TRBV7-2, the J gene TRBJ2-2; D is perhaps TRBD1 (6 bases). The length of the CDR3 is 17 residues. Germline assignment: CDR1 SGHTA and CDR2 FQGNSA. DNA of the CDR3: TGTGCCAGCAGCCCAGCCGGGACATCTAAGAACAACGGGGAGCTGTTTTTT. Protein sequence: CASSPAGTSKNNGELFF.

This clone occurred a few times. The genes are TRBV11-3 and TRBJ2-1, with 7 bases that match TRBD2. Germline V gene lookup returns CDR1 SGHNT and CDR2 YENEEA. With 1 base clipped from V and 0 bases from J, the junction kept 6 bases outside the gene matches. The CDR3 contains 17 residues. As DNA, the CDR3 is TGTGCCAGCAGCTTAGGCACGGGGGGTCGCTCCTACAATGAGCAGTTCTTC. Encoded protein: CASSLGTGGRSYNEQFF.

V is TRBV7-6 and J is TRBJ1-5, with 8 bases that match TRBD1. Trimming cost V 0 bases and J 8 bases; bases outside gene matches: 12. The CDR3 covers 17 residues. CDR1 SGHVS and CDR2 FNYEAQ come from the germline V gene. The CDR3 bases are TGTGCCAGCAGCTTAGCGCCCGGGACAGGAGCCACAAAGCCCCAGCATTTT. The encoded protein is CASSLAPGTGATKPQHF.

V gene TRBV11-2 combines with J gene TRBJ2-7; 10 nucleotides line up with TRBD1. Germline V gives CDR1 SGHAT, CDR2 FQNNGV. The CDR3 is 17 residues long. V was pared by 5 bases and J by 4 bases, with 14 bases of the junction left unmatched. CDR3 in amino acids: CASSPYYGGQGIYEQYF. Written as DNA, the CDR3 is TGTGCCAGCAGCCCATATTATGGGGGACAGGGGATTTACGAGCAGTACTTC.

This clone was seen more than once but under ten times. The genes are TRBV5-1 and TRBJ2-2; 9 bases map to TRBD2. J lost 7 bases, V lost 7 bases, and 11 bases had no gene match. The CDR3 is 15 amino acids. Germline V gene data show CDR1 as SGHRS and CDR2 as YFSETQ. The CDR3 sequence: CASQLEGLAHGELFF. The CDR3 region has the DNA TGCGCCAGCCAACTTGAGGGACTAGCCCACGGGGAGCTGTTTTTT. Filled out from reference TRBV5-1 and TRBJ2-2, the complete variable domain reads KAGVTQTPRYLIKTRGQQVTLSCSPISGHRSVSWYQQTPGQGLQFLFEYFSETQRNKGNFPGRFSGRQFSNSRSEMNVSTLELGDSALYLCASQLEGLAHGELFFGEGSRLTVL.

The J gene is TRBJ2-2, the V gene TRBV5-6, with 11 bases matching TRBD1. Germline V gene data show CDR1 as SGHDT and CDR2 as YYEEEE. The CDR3 is made up of 17 amino acids. V lost 0 bases and J lost 5; bases outside the gene matches: 6. The CDR3 bases are TGTGCCAGCAGCTTGGCCCGGGACAGGGGGGGGACCGGGGAGCTGTTTTTT. Translation gives CASSLARDRGGTGELFF.

The chain employs TRBV19 and TRBJ1-5; D is uncertain. CDR1 is LNHDA and CDR2 is SQIVND in the germline V gene (reference sequence). This CDR3 has 12 residues. V was trimmed by 8 bases and J by 0 bases, leaving 5 bases between them. CDR3 protein: CASGRSNQPQHF. The CDR3 region has the DNA TGTGCCAGTGGGCGTAGCAATCAGCCCCAGCATTTT.

This clone was observed at least ten times. This chain connects TRBV19 to TRBJ2-1, with D perhaps TRBD2 (6 bases). Deletions cut 3 bases from V and 0 bases from J, with 9 bases between. The CDR3 length is 15 residues. CDR1 is LNHDA, CDR2 SQIVND, per germline (reference sequence). CDR3 nucleotides: TGTGCCAGTAGTATGACCGGGGGCTCCTACAATGAGCAGTTCTTC. Its translation: CASSMTGGSYNEQFF.

The chain uses TRBV19 and TRBJ1-5; 11 nucleotides agree with TRBD1. J was trimmed by 6 bases and V by 4 bases; bases with no gene match: 14. There are 18 residues in the CDR3. The germline CDR1 and CDR2 sequences are LNHDA and SQIVND (reference sequence). The chain's CDR3 is CASSREKSGTGGSQPQHF. CDR3 DNA sequence: TGTGCCAGTAGTAGGGAGAAATCCGGGACAGGGGGGAGTCAGCCCCAGCATTTT.

The J gene is TRBJ1-2, the V gene TRBV9, with D perhaps TRBD1 (6 bases). V was shortened by 0 bases and J by 4 bases, with 10 bases between the two germline ends. Germline V gene data show CDR1 as SGDLS and CDR2 as YYNGEE. CDR3 length equals 14 residues. CDR3 in DNA: TGTGCCAGCAGCGTAGCGGACAGCCCCTATGGCTACACCTTC. It encodes CASSVADSPYGYTF. Based on the CDR3 plus reference TRBV9 and TRBJ1-2, the full variable domain is DSGVTQTPKHLITATGQRVTLRCSPRSGDLSVYWYQQSLDQGLQFLIQYYNGEERAKGNILERFSAQQFPDLHSELNLSSLELGDSALYFCASSVADSPYGYTFGSGTRLTVV.

CDR3 region: CASRNRDRVYEQYF. The CDR3 nucleotides are TGTGCCAGCAGGAACCGGGACAGGGTATACGAGCAGTACTTC. The chain joins TRBV2 to TRBJ2-7; 9 bases map to TRBD1. CDR1 is SNHLY and CDR2 is FYNNEI in the germline V gene. The CDR3 runs 14 residues. V trimming: 6 bases; J trimming: 4 bases; junction bases outside the gene matches: 7. Full variable domain (outside the CDR3, taken from reference TRBV2 and TRBJ2-7): EPEVTQTPSHQVTQMGQEVILRCVPISNHLYFYWYRQILGQKVEFLVSFYNNEISEKSEIFDDQFSVERPDGSNFTLKIRSTKLEDSAMYFCASRNRDRVYEQYFGPGTRLTVT.

The chain carries TRBV30 and TRBJ1-1; D not resolved. Germline V gives CDR1 GTSNPN, CDR2 SVGIG (reference sequence). With 5 bases removed from V and 0 bases from J, the gap between germline ends came to 13 bases. The CDR3 is 14 residues long. Here the CDR3 DNA reads TGTGCCTGGTCAACTGGAGGGTTGAACACTGAAGCTTTCTTT. Protein: CAWSTGGLNTEAFF.

The chain employs TRBV4-1 and TRBJ2-1; 9 bases match TRBD2. Germline V CDR1 and CDR2: MGHRA, YSYEKL. The CDR3 is 18 amino acids. Trimming at V came to 10 bases and at J to 9 bases, leaving 25 bases not matched to a gene. CDR3 loop: CATTNVGRGGSVRGEQFF. DNA for the CDR3: TGCGCCACAACGAACGTAGGGCGGGGGGGCTCCGTTCGGGGTGAGCAGTTCTTC.

V is TRBV2 and J is TRBJ2-1; 15 positions agree with TRBD2. Per germline, CDR1 SNHLY and CDR2 FYNNEI. J was trimmed by 5 bases and V by 10 bases; bases with no gene match: 15. The CDR3 sequence is 18 residues long. The CDR3 is CATLTGLAGGLRNNEQFF. CDR3 in DNA: TGTGCCACATTAACGGGACTAGCGGGGGGCCTCAGGAACAATGAGCAGTTCTTC.

CDR3 bases: TGCGCCAGCAGCTTCCAGGGGGCTAATGAAAAACTGTTTTTT. Protein sequence: CASSFQGANEKLFF. The chain couples TRBV5-1 to TRBJ1-4; 7 nucleotides align to TRBD1. The trim removed 2 bases at V and 3 bases at J, leaving 1 base unmatched. CDR1 and CDR2 (germline): SGHRS, YFSETQ. The CDR3 contains 14 residues.

The chain recombines TRBV6-6 with TRBJ2-5; TRBD2 aligns across 7 bases. This CDR3 region has 16 residues. V shed 6 bases and J 5 bases; nucleotides not matched to a gene: 15. Germline V gene lookup returns CDR1 MNHNY and CDR2 SVGAGI (reference sequence). The CDR3 is CASRGYGILGGETQYF. The CDR3 coding sequence is TGTGCCAGCAGGGGATACGGGATTCTCGGGGGGGAGACCCAGTACTTC.

This clone has only one observation. V is TRBV5-1 and J is TRBJ2-1, with 11 bases aligning to TRBD1. V lost 3 bases, J lost 7 bases, and 6 bases stayed unmatched. Germline CDR1 SGHRS, CDR2 YFSETQ. The CDR3 is 15 residues long. CDR3 DNA: TGCGCCAGCAGCTCAGGACAGGGGGCAGGGAATGAGCAGTTCTTC. It is translated as CASSSGQGAGNEQFF.

The chain joins TRBV19 to TRBJ1-4; D ambiguous. Deletions cut 7 bases from V and 2 bases from J, with 14 bases between. Germline V gives CDR1 LNHDA, CDR2 SQIVND (reference sequence). This CDR3 is built from 15 residues. DNA for the CDR3: TGTGCCAGTATGGCCCTCGCGGGCACTAATGAAAAACTGTTTTTT. It yields the protein CASMALAGTNEKLFF.